What follows are 14 T cell receptor beta chains derived from one specimen sequenced in a study of control samples from healthy donors and cancer patients. Assay: immunoSEQ multiplex PCR; the TCRdb copy retains only in-frame clones and omits some. The data show around 120,000 clones, about 87% seen once. Material for sequencing was blood. The receptors come from a man aged 60 to 75 in good health.

This rearrangement joins TRBV6-1 to TRBJ1-5; D perhaps matches TRBD1 (5 bases). Germline V CDR1 and CDR2: MNHNS, SASEGT. The CDR3 has 15 residues. With 2 bases removed from V and 0 bases from J, the gap between germline ends came to 8 bases. The CDR3 is CASSEQGDSNQPQHF. In DNA form, the CDR3 reads TGTGCCAGCAGTGAACAGGGTGATAGCAATCAGCCCCAGCATTTT.

The rearrangement uses TRBV30 and TRBJ1-6; no clear D gene. Trimming pared 2 bases from V and 8 bases from J, leaving 10 bases between. CDR1 is GTSNPN, CDR2 SVGIG, per germline (reference sequence). The CDR3 contains 13 residues. The CDR3 sequence: CAWSLGFDSPLHF. DNA for the CDR3: TGTGCCTGGAGTTTAGGGTTTGATTCACCCCTCCACTTT.

The J gene is TRBJ2-1, the V gene TRBV7-2, with 10 bases aligning to TRBD2. The CDR3 is made up of 19 amino acids. In germline, CDR1 is SGHTA, CDR2 FQGNSA. V was pared by 5 bases and J by 6 bases, with 19 bases of the junction left unmatched. The CDR3 DNA is TGTGCCAGCAGCCCCGCCCCTTCGGGTCTGGGGACTAGCGCCAATGAGCAGTTCTTC. Its translation: CASSPAPSGLGTSANEQFF. Variable domain in full (rest from reference TRBV7-2 and TRBJ2-1): GAGVSQSPSNKVTEKGKDVELRCDPISGHTALYWYRQSLGQGLEFLIYFQGNSAPDKSGLPSDRFSAERTGGSVSTLTIQRTQQEDSAVYLCASSPAPSGLGTSANEQFFGPGTRLTVL.

The V gene is TRBV7-8, the J gene TRBJ2-3, with D perhaps TRBD1 or TRBD2 (6 bases each). The V end was cut by 2 bases, the J end by 7 bases, with 22 bases between. Germline V CDR1 and CDR2: SGHVS, FQNEAQ. The CDR3 sequence is 17 residues long. CDR3 DNA sequence: TGTGCCAGCAGCTTACGTACGTCGGGGGCCCTCGTGAATACGCAGTATTTT. Residues: CASSLRTSGALVNTQYF.

This clone was detected a few times. V is TRBV19 and J is TRBJ2-2; D is undetermined. Germline-derived CDR1 and CDR2 are LNHDA and SQIVND (reference sequence). The CDR3 sequence is 12 residues long. Trimming took off 3 bases at V and 9 bases at J, with 8 bases between the two ends. CDR3 in amino acids: CASSIETRELFF. In DNA, the CDR3 is TGTGCCAGTAGTATCGAGACACGGGAGCTGTTTTTT.

The chain couples TRBV28 to TRBJ1-5, with D perhaps matching TRBD1 (6 bases). Germline V gene data show CDR1 as MDHEN and CDR2 as SYDVKM. CDR3 length equals 17 residues. V lost 6 bases and J lost 4, with 22 bases in between. The CDR3 DNA follows: TGTGCCAGCAGGGAACCGGGACACCGAAGTGGGAATCAGCCCCAGCATTTT. Residues: CASREPGHRSGNQPQHF.

In this sample, this clone turned up once. V and J are TRBV10-2 and TRBJ2-7; 7 nucleotides align to TRBD2. V shed 4 bases and J 2 bases; nucleotides not matched to a gene: 17. Germline lookup yields CDR1 WSHSY and CDR2 SAAADI. The CDR3 loop spans 18 amino acids. The CDR3 region is CASSGSGDSTVFPYEQYF. DNA for the CDR3: TGCGCCAGCAGTGGGAGCGGGGACTCAACAGTTTTTCCCTACGAGCAGTACTTC.

J is TRBJ1-2 and V is TRBV2; D is perhaps TRBD1 (5 bases). The germline V and J ends were trimmed by 4 bases and 8 bases, with 11 bases remaining between them. Germline CDR1 and CDR2: SNHLY and FYNNEI. The CDR3 extends over 12 amino acids. CDR3 amino acids: CASSAAGSGYTF. The CDR3 DNA follows: TGTGCCAGCAGTGCAGCAGGGTCCGGCTACACCTTC.

The chain links TRBV29-1 to TRBJ1-4, with 8 bases fitting TRBD1. The CDR3 is 14 amino acids. Germline V lookup: CDR1 SQVTM, CDR2 ANQGSEA. V shed 7 bases and J 10 bases; nucleotides not matched to a gene: 14. The CDR3, as DNA: TGCAGCGCATTACCAGAGACAGGGGTTGGAAAACTGTTTTTT. Translating it yields CSALPETGVGKLFF.

The V gene is TRBV7-2, the J gene TRBJ1-1; no definite D call. Germline V gene data show CDR1 as SGHTA and CDR2 as FQGNSA. The CDR3 is made up of 14 amino acids. V gave up 2 bases and J gave up 1 base, with 8 bases separating them. CDR3 in DNA: TGTGCCAGCAGCTTACCAGGCAGGAACACTGAAGCTTTCTTT. It codes for CASSLPGRNTEAFF.

The V call is TRBV4-1, the J call TRBJ1-5; tentative D call: TRBD1 (6 bases). Germline V gene data show CDR1 as MGHRA and CDR2 as YSYEKL. This CDR3 region has 14 residues. The V end was cut by 4 bases, the J end by 2 bases, with 9 bases between. CDR3 DNA: TGCGCCAGCAGCCCTAGGACAGGCAATCAGCCCCAGCATTTT. It encodes CASSPRTGNQPQHF.

The chain is built from TRBV5-4 and TRBJ1-4; D is perhaps TRBD1 (5 bases). V lost 0 bases and J 4 bases, leaving 7 bases between the germline ends. There are 14 residues in the CDR3. From germline, CDR1 is SGHNT and CDR2 YYREEE (reference sequence). The CDR3 spells CASSLGGNNEKLFF. In DNA, the CDR3 is TGTGCCAGCAGCTTGGGGGGGAATAATGAAAAACTGTTTTTT.

The genes are TRBV7-9 and TRBJ1-2, with a possible D match to TRBD1 (5 bases). The CDR3 length is 15 residues. V was trimmed by 3 bases and J by 7 bases, leaving 18 bases between them. CDR1 and CDR2 from the germline V gene are SEHNR and FQNEAQ (reference sequence). CDR3 coding DNA: TGTGCCAGCAGCTTGCGGGGGTTGGAGGGATCTGGCTACACCTTC. Its protein is CASSLRGLEGSGYTF.

The chain links TRBV10-2 to TRBJ2-5; TRBD1 might be the D (5 bases). There are 18 residues in the CDR3. V was clipped by 2 bases and J by 1 base, with 20 bases between them. CDR1 is WSHSY and CDR2 is SAAADI in the germline V gene. The CDR3 nucleotides read TGCGCCAGCAGTGAGCCCATCCGCACAGGCAACCTCCAAGAGACCCAGTACTTC. It yields the protein CASSEPIRTGNLQETQYF.